This TCR beta chain was obtained from a study of T cell responses to AZD1222 COVID-19 vaccine. A note on this clone: Its cognate antigen is unknown.

General observations from the study: The donor cohort was predominantly white British with a female majority, and clonal diversity may have been underestimated.

TCRdb keeps only in-frame clones here, not all; method: immunoSEQ multiplex PCR. The sample consists of some 80,000 clones, around three quarters of them appearing once. The CDR3 is made up of 15 amino acids. V shed 4 bases and J 7 bases; nucleotides not matched to a gene: 9. Germline assignment: CDR1 SEHNR and CDR2 FQNEAQ (reference sequence). The chain combines TRBV7-9 with TRBJ2-1, with TRBD2 identical over 8 bases. The sequence was obtained from an adult who received the MenACWY meningococcal vaccine as a control. Sequencing was performed on peripheral blood, taken 28 days after the second dose of the MenACWY control vaccine. The CDR3 region has the DNA TGTGCCAGCAGCTCCTATACGGGAGGGTATAATGAGCAGTTCTTC. This encodes CASSSYTGGYNEQFF.